Here is one T cell receptor beta chain with its context. Its cognate antigen has yet to be identified. Base qualities are not at hand, and no much larger clone is one base apart. This sample is drawn from a study of cytomegalovirus exposure and HLA in healthy donors (dated by TCRdb to about 2017). Study-wide context: An earlier analysis of approximately 640 of the donors reported roughly 270 Gb of sequence data and some 120 million unique TCR beta sequences from roughly 180 million T cells. A later analysis re-examined previously published TCR beta repertoires from over 500 donors and added high-resolution HLA genotyping to investigate patterns of TCR occurrence. Both class I and class II loci were covered by HLA typing, at four-digit resolution. All discovery cohort repertoires had been generated on a single sequencing platform. About 300 gigabases of sequencing data and tens of millions of unique TCR sequences were included in an early release covering 500 to 750 HLA-typed donors. Typing coverage differed by locus: A, B, C, DRB1 and DQB1 were typed in roughly 620-640 donors, DQA1 in 522, DPA1 in approximately 600, and DPB1 in 472. High-throughput TCR immunosequencing, statistical association of individual TCRs with disease status, and machine learning were combined to predict cytomegalovirus infection status. Donor age, sex, ethnicity and CMV serostatus were compiled alongside the repertoire data. Besides the first cohort of around 670 subjects, a separate validation cohort made up of 95 to 150 different subjects was used. Among the roughly 390 genotyped donors, around 81% belonged to the genetic ancestry cluster associated with self-reported Caucasian donors. To decide whether each TCR beta V gene segment behaved as functional or pseudogenic, an earlier analysis of fewer than 750 of the donors relied on high-throughput TCR beta sequencing. In a later genetic analysis, genome-wide SNP genotypes for about 65% of the roughly 700 donors were used, and that subset was treated as a discovery cohort. The later analysis used no new phenotypic data to find candidate immune exposures, relying instead on TCR beta sequences and their occurrence across donors. Among over 350 genotyped donors of the cohort, an average of about 240,000 unique TCR beta nucleotide sequences were sequenced per donor, 15% to 20% of them non-productive. Using immunosequencing, the study profiled T cell repertoires from about 650 subjects and related those repertoires to cytomegalovirus serostatus. About 5 DR-DQ haplotypes were handled as single units for association and clustering, since linkage in the cohort was strong. The aim of the study was to test whether cataloging public T cell receptors could identify signatures of past pathogen exposure. Overall results and qualifications from the work: Strong co-occurrence of HLA alleles, especially DR and DQ, made assigning TCR associations to individual alleles difficult. Compared with equally common non-associated chains, HLA-associated TCR beta chains in a later analysis were more clonally expanded and had lower generation probabilities. According to the authors, the approach could potentially be generalized to other disease states and immunological phenotypes. A later genetic analysis associated a missense DCLRE1C variant with V-gene and J-gene trimming of TCR beta chains, and an independent cohort replicated the association. Presence/absence analyses assumed roughly uniform sequencing depth across donors, an assumption that may not hold. Some IMGT-functional V segments, including TRBV6-2 and TRBV6-3, could not be distinguished by the 87-base-pair reads and were therefore excluded. According to a later genetic analysis, donors in an Asian-associated ancestry cluster had fewer N-insertions in productive TCRs than the approximately 710-donor mean. According to a later analysis, most CMV-associated TCR beta chains appeared to be HLA-restricted, and the HLA associations seemed to be driven largely by CMV exposure. In both the original and validation cohorts, the classifier was reported to diagnose cytomegalovirus status with high specificity and sensitivity. The study gave a list of some 150 TCR beta chains associated with cytomegalovirus. Specific HLA alleles were associated with 15,000 to 20,000 TCR beta sequences at a false discovery rate of 0.05 in a later analysis. A later analysis reported that several top co-occurrence clusters appeared linked to parvovirus B19, influenza, CMV and Epstein-Barr virus. Most TCR sequences were seen in very few donors, while some public TCRs were found in many individuals. Broadly in line with IMGT annotations, most TCR beta V segments showed up in productive rearrangements about 87% or about 30% of the time in an earlier analysis of some 590 of the donors. In vitro tests confirmed that a few of the cytomegalovirus-associated TCR beta chains recognize cytomegalovirus antigens. The sequencing pipeline was judged likely to have produced a cluster of highly shared sequence variants as a technical artifact. HLA typing was unavailable for some donors at each locus, so association tests used only the typed subset. A further reported finding was that TCR beta sequences accurately predicted the HLA-A and HLA-B alleles for most subjects in the first cohort. CMV serostatus was the only immune exposure information available for the cohort. According to a later analysis, TCR association rates differed among HLA loci, with DRB1 alleles showing the most associated TCRs and HLA-C alleles showing the fewest. Correlated functional status among segregating V segments might be attributable to linkage disequilibrium, but an unknown experimental factor could not be ruled out. Because counts were too low, 15 to 20 rarely observed V segments, including chromosome 9 orphons, were excluded from the earlier analysis of several hundred of the donors. This cohort had only TCR beta chains sequenced, and the lack of alpha or paired-chain data limited which features could be detected.

The library was made by the immunoSEQ multiplex PCR assay. The multiplex PCR relied on a mix of 60 forward primers for TCR Vbeta segments and 13 reverse primers for TCR Jbeta segments. The CDR3 region of rearranged TCR beta genes was amplified from genomic DNA with a multiplex PCR assay. The Illumina HiSeq System was used to sequence the amplified TCR beta libraries as 87-base-pair reads. In the source study's methods: In a later analysis, some 80 million unique TCR beta chains were counted across the roughly 670 repertoires, and roughly 11 million of these chains were shared by at least two donors. Raw reads were error-corrected and collapsed into unique sequences with a nearest-neighbor algorithm that merged closely related sequences to remove PCR and sequencing errors. To assign V, D and J gene segments, CDR3 sequences were aligned to IMGT reference sequences. Each retained sequence needed at least a six-nucleotide match to both a V gene segment and a J gene segment. Rearrangements were called productive when the CDR3 lacked stop codons and stayed in frame with V and J; all others were non-productive. Following IMGT convention, CDR3 was defined as the stretch from the second conserved V-encoded cysteine up to the conserved J-encoded phenylalanine. The earlier analysis of some 540 of the donors excluded any sequence lacking an unambiguous match to a single V gene segment. An earlier analysis of 500 to 600 of the donors classified V segments as functional when productive rearrangements were above 56.7% and as segregating when the standard deviation between donors was above 5%. A statistical classification framework was developed to diagnose cytomegalovirus status using the catalog of TCR beta chain sequences. A later analysis assigned V and J genes by comparing TCR nucleotide sequences with IMGT/GENE-DB human TR gene sequences. In a later analysis, CDR3 sequences and most-parsimonious VDJ recombination scenarios were assigned using the TCRdist pipeline. A later analysis defined each TCR beta chain by its CDR3 amino acid sequence plus V-gene family, and excluded reads lacking a unique V-gene family. As a way to deal with suspected cross-contamination and a sequencing artifact, a later analysis dropped 450 to 700 nucleotide sequences that were highly shared and had low generation probability. A later analysis calculated a clonal expansion index for each public chain from normalized within-repertoire ranks of inferred template counts. In a later analysis, generation probabilities were computed with a VDJ recombination model fitted to out-of-frame rearrangements, and the resulting probabilities were checked against IGoR. In a later analysis, hypergeometric tests were used to score TCR-TCR, TCR-HLA and TCR-CMV co-occurrence, with a repertoire-size bias correction applied to TCR pairs. To estimate false discovery rates, a later analysis permuted the HLA or CMV assignments 20 times. In a later analysis, co-occurring TCRs were grouped using DBSCAN, with TCRdist sequence similarity added in when clustering inside HLA-allele-positive subsets. Co-occurrence clustering excluded repertoires with fewer than 30,000 or more than 120,000 public chains, plus five with anomalous nucleotide sharing. Held by TCRdb, this immuneACCESS table contains in-frame sequences only and omits some clones. Under half of the omission traces to an unresolved V gene where checked; the cause of the rest is unknown. The D gene and trimming were derived from the DNA, and the V and J assignments and clone size from that table. For this sample there are roughly 100,000 clones; approximately 71% appear just once. Roughly 9.6% of the sample lies in the top ten.

From the germline V gene, CDR1 is MNHEY and CDR2 is SVGAGI. The CDR3 spans 13 residues, from the cysteine through the phenylalanine. The sequence is cut down to CDR3 DNA, 39 bases in frame from base 1. The trim is 6 bases for V and 8 bases for J, with a gap of 16 bases between the germline ends. In total, 630 or so healthy bone marrow donors made up the cohort. Cohort members were all nominally healthy when sampled, although unrecorded immune exposures were likely present. The donor was CMV seropositive and was included in the group of 289 seropositive cohort members. A peripheral blood sample was provided by each donor, and peripheral blood mononuclear cells were used for TCR beta sequencing. Genomic DNA was extracted from the blood cell samples with the Qiagen DNeasy Blood Extraction Kit.

The sample taken for sequencing was PBMCs. This clonotype was obtained from a male donor in good health and CMV-seropositive. The chain uses TRBV6-5 and TRBJ1-2, with no reliable assignment of the D segment. The DNA sequence reads TGTGCCAGCAGAAGAATAGACTCTGAGGGCTACACCTTC. This translates into CASRRIDSEGYTF.